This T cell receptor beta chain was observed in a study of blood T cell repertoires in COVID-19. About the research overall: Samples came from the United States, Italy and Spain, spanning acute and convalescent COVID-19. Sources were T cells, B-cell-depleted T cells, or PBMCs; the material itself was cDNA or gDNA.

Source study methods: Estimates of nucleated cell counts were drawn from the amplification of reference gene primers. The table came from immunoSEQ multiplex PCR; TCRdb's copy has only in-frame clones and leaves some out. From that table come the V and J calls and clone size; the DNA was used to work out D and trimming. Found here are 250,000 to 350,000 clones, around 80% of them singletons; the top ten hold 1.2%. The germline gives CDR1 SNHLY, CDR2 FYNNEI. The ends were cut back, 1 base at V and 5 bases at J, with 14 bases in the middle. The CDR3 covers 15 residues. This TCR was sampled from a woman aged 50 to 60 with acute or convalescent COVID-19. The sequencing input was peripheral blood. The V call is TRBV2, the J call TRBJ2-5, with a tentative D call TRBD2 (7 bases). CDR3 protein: CASSEGGGGAETQYF. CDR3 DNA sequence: TGTGCCAGCAGTGAAGGGGGGGGCGGAGCGGAGACCCAGTACTTC. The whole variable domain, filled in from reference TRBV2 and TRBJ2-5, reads EPEVTQTPSHQVTQMGQEVILRCVPISNHLYFYWYRQILGQKVEFLVSFYNNEISEKSEIFDDQFSVERPDGSNFTLKIRSTKLEDSAMYFCASSEGGGGAETQYFGPGTRLLVL.